The 4 T cell receptor beta chains presented below share a single source sample, sequenced in a study of blood T cell repertoires in COVID-19. Sequencing used immunoSEQ multiplex PCR; TCRdb keeps in-frame clones, though not all of them. The data show roughly 250,000 clones, 88% seen once. Specimen: PBMCs or T cells enriched from blood (not recorded which). These receptors were obtained from a woman aged 40 to 49 with acute COVID-19.

The chain has TRBV7-2 and TRBJ2-1; maybe TRBD2 (6 bases). The germline V and J ends were trimmed by 3 bases and 0 bases, with 6 bases remaining between them. Per germline, CDR1 SGHTA and CDR2 FQGNSA. The CDR3 consists of 14 residues. DNA for the CDR3: TGTGCCAGCAGCTTGGGGGGCTCCTACAATGAGCAGTTCTTC. As protein: CASSLGGSYNEQFF.

The chain carries TRBV7-2 and TRBJ1-2; weak D call: TRBD1 (6 bases). Germline CDR1 reads SGHTA; CDR2 reads FQGNSA. Trimming pared 5 bases from V and 4 bases from J, leaving 11 bases between. The CDR3 contains 13 residues. CDR3 DNA: TGTGCCAGCAGCACGGGACACATCTATGGCTACACCTTC. Protein sequence: CASSTGHIYGYTF.

The chain has TRBV28 and TRBJ1-3; D gene unclear. Between the trimmed V and J ends, which lost 6 bases and 3 bases, there was a span of 15 bases. Germline loops: CDR1 MDHEN, CDR2 SYDVKM. CDR3 length equals 15 residues. CDR3 coding DNA: TGTGCCAGCAGCCCCGCCGGAGGGATTGGAAACACCATATATTTT. This translates into CASSPAGGIGNTIYF.

The CDR3 sequence is CASSLPGQGNAEQFF. CDR3 sequence (DNA): TGTGCCAGCAGCCTGCCGGGACAGGGAAACGCTGAGCAGTTCTTC. The V and J genes are TRBV5-4 and TRBJ2-1, with 9 positions matching TRBD1. V lost 4 bases to trimming and J lost 9 bases; unmatched junction nucleotides: 11. Germline lookup yields CDR1 SGHNT and CDR2 YYREEE (reference sequence). The CDR3 is made up of 15 amino acids.